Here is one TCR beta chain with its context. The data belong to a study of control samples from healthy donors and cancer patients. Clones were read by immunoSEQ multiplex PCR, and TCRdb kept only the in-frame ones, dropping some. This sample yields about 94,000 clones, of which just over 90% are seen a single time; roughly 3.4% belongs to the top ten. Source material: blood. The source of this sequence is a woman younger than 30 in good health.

The CDR3 DNA is TGTGCCAGCAGCTTACGCCCCCAAGACCCGAACACTGAAGCTTTCTTT. It is translated as CASSLRPQDPNTEAFF. The V and J genes are TRBV7-3 and TRBJ1-1; D is ambiguous. This CDR3 is 16 amino acids long. Looked up from germline, CDR1 is SGHTA and CDR2 is FQGTGA. V dropped 2 bases and J dropped 1 base, with 14 bases sitting between them. Together with reference TRBV7-3 and TRBJ1-1, the CDR3 gives the full variable domain: GAGVSQTPSNKVTEKGKYVELRCDPISGHTALYWYRQSLGQGPEFLIYFQGTGAADDSGLPNDRFFAVRPEGSVSTLKIQRTERGDSAVYLCASSLRPQDPNTEAFFGQGTRLTVV.